This T cell receptor (beta chain) was observed in a study of siplizumab effects on memory and regulatory T cells. General study points: Siplizumab gave mappable alloreactive CD4+ clones an average Treg-derived fraction of less than 75%, against under 35% in controls. Assignment of a naive or memory phenotype failed for roughly 80-96% of the proliferating CD4+ or CD8+ clones.

A word on this clone: What it binds is unknown.

It was about 100,000 TCR templates that were assayed per sample. Only in-frame clones appear in the TCRdb table, and some are missing; sequencing was by immunoSEQ multiplex PCR. In the table there are about 120,000 clones, 94% of which are singletons. The receptor was derived from a human donor in good health. Sequencing used non-Treg CD4+ T cells sorted from blood.

In nucleotides, the CDR3 is TGCGCCAGCAGCTTCTCCAGGGGTACAAAGGCTCTCTCTGGGGCCAACGTCCTGACTTTC. As protein: CASSFSRGTKALSGANVLTF. The genes are TRBV5-1 and TRBJ2-6; TRBD1 might be the D (6 bases). V gave up 2 bases and J gave up 0 bases, with 21 bases separating them. Germline CDR1 reads SGHRS; CDR2 reads YFSETQ. The CDR3 loop spans 20 amino acids.